Listed below are T cell receptor beta chains from one sample, sequenced in a study of T cell responses to AZD1222 COVID-19 vaccine. Sequencing was performed with immunoSEQ multiplex PCR; in TCRdb, only in-frame clones are kept and a portion is missing. The sample carries about 130,000 clones, over 85% recorded once. The source was peripheral blood, collected on day 0 of AZD1222 vaccination. Every receptor here comes from an adult in good health. The CDR3 runs from the conserved cysteine through the conserved F or W. A D gene is named only where the DNA matches it firmly. Clone size is given for some rows only: seen once, a few or many times, or a class if the clone is expanded.

len: 16; abundance: .; v_gene: TRBV2; d_gene: TRBD2; j_gene: TRBJ2-2; CDR3aa: CASSPLAGGNTGELFF; CDR3nt: TGTGCCAGCAGTCCACTAGCGGGAGGGAACACCGGGGAGCTGTTTTTT
len: 18; abundance: .; v_gene: TRBV4-2; d_gene: .; j_gene: TRBJ1-5; CDR3aa: CASSQDLRTELSNQPQHF; CDR3nt: TGTGCCAGCAGCCAAGATCTTAGGACAGAGTTAAGCAATCAGCCCCAGCATTTT
len: 15; abundance: .; v_gene: TRBV15; d_gene: TRBD1; j_gene: TRBJ1-2; CDR3aa: CATSRDGRGLEGYTF; CDR3nt: TGTGCCACCAGCAGAGATGGCAGGGGGCTTGAGGGCTACACCTTC
len: 16; abundance: .; v_gene: TRBV4-3; d_gene: .; j_gene: TRBJ1-4; CDR3aa: CASSRGLPGSGEKLFF; CDR3nt: TGCGCCAGCAGCCGAGGTCTCCCAGGGAGTGGCGAAAAACTGTTTTTT
len: 17; abundance: .; v_gene: TRBV7-9; d_gene: TRBD1; j_gene: TRBJ2-3; CDR3aa: CASSLLDRGFAADTQYF; CDR3nt: TGTGCCAGCAGCCTACTGGACAGGGGGTTTGCGGCAGATACGCAGTATTTT
len: 15; abundance: .; v_gene: TRBV5-6; d_gene: .; j_gene: TRBJ2-6; CDR3aa: CASSLQVDGANVLTF; CDR3nt: TGTGCCAGCAGCTTGCAGGTGGATGGGGCCAACGTCCTGACTTTC
len: 13; abundance: .; v_gene: TRBV30; d_gene: .; j_gene: TRBJ1-5; CDR3aa: CAWSTMGVQPQHF; CDR3nt: TGTGCCTGGAGTACGATGGGGGTTCAGCCCCAGCATTTT
len: 15; abundance: .; v_gene: TRBV5-1; d_gene: .; j_gene: TRBJ2-1; CDR3aa: CASSLGPQFGNEQFF; CDR3nt: TGCGCCAGCAGCTTGGGCCCCCAGTTCGGGAATGAGCAGTTCTTC
len: 14; abundance: .; v_gene: TRBV7-9; d_gene: .; j_gene: TRBJ1-5; CDR3aa: CASSLTVSNQPQHF; CDR3nt: TGTGCCAGCAGCTTGACAGTTAGCAATCAGCCCCAGCATTTT
len: 15; abundance: once; v_gene: TRBV11-1; d_gene: TRBD1; j_gene: TRBJ2-1; CDR3aa: CASSLGQGGYNEQFF; CDR3nt: TGTGCCAGCAGCTTAGGACAGGGGGGGTACAATGAGCAGTTCTTC
len: 15; abundance: .; v_gene: TRBV28; d_gene: .; j_gene: TRBJ1-1; CDR3aa: CASTILQAGSTEAFF; CDR3nt: TGTGCCAGCACCATTCTACAGGCGGGGAGCACTGAAGCTTTCTTT
len: 12; abundance: .; v_gene: TRBV28; d_gene: .; j_gene: TRBJ1-6; CDR3aa: CASSSSGRGLHF; CDR3nt: TGTGCCAGCAGTTCCTCGGGGCGAGGGCTCCACTTT
len: 14; abundance: .; v_gene: TRBV7-9; d_gene: .; j_gene: TRBJ1-1; CDR3aa: CASSFSSQNTEAFF; CDR3nt: TGTGCCAGCAGCTTTTCCTCACAGAACACTGAAGCTTTCTTT
len: 14; abundance: .; v_gene: TRBV28; d_gene: TRBD1; j_gene: TRBJ1-2; CDR3aa: CASRDRGRAYGYTF; CDR3nt: TGTGCCAGCAGGGACAGGGGACGGGCCTATGGCTACACCTTC
len: 15; abundance: .; v_gene: TRBV7-2; d_gene: .; j_gene: TRBJ2-1; CDR3aa: CASSLGGSLRNEQFF; CDR3nt: TGTGCCAGCAGCTTAGGGGGGAGCCTCAGGAATGAGCAGTTCTTC
len: 16; abundance: .; v_gene: TRBV5-1; d_gene: .; j_gene: TRBJ2-2; CDR3aa: CASSPNLQGNTGELFF; CDR3nt: TGCGCCAGCAGCCCGAATTTACAGGGAAACACCGGGGAGCTGTTTTTT
len: 14; abundance: .; v_gene: TRBV9; d_gene: .; j_gene: TRBJ1-5; CDR3aa: CASSEGSRDPPQHF; CDR3nt: TGTGCCAGCAGCGAGGGCAGTAGGGATCCGCCCCAGCATTTT
len: 16; abundance: .; v_gene: TRBV11-3; d_gene: TRBD1; j_gene: TRBJ1-1; CDR3aa: CASSPQTGARDTEAFF; CDR3nt: TGTGCCAGCAGCCCACAAACAGGGGCCCGGGACACTGAAGCTTTCTTT
len: 14; abundance: .; v_gene: TRBV9; d_gene: .; j_gene: TRBJ1-2; CDR3aa: CASSVELGNYGYTF; CDR3nt: TGTGCCAGCAGCGTAGAGCTGGGGAACTATGGCTACACCTTC
len: 15; abundance: .; v_gene: TRBV28; d_gene: .; j_gene: TRBJ1-2; CDR3aa: CASRTQGGGNYGYTF; CDR3nt: TGTGCCAGCAGGACCCAGGGCGGGGGTAACTATGGCTACACCTTC
len: 16; abundance: .; v_gene: TRBV7-2; d_gene: TRBD2; j_gene: TRBJ2-7; CDR3aa: CASSAYAGTSVYEQYF; CDR3nt: TGTGCCAGCAGCGCCTACGCCGGGACTAGCGTCTACGAGCAGTACTTC
len: 11; abundance: .; v_gene: TRBV6-2/TRBV6-3; d_gene: .; j_gene: TRBJ1-4; CDR3aa: CASSYGAAQVF; CDR3nt: TGTGCCAGCAGTTACGGGGCAGCGCAGGTTTTT
len: 15; abundance: .; v_gene: TRBV15; d_gene: TRBD1; j_gene: TRBJ1-1; CDR3aa: CATSTLQGGYTEAFF; CDR3nt: TGTGCCACCAGCACACTACAGGGGGGGTACACTGAAGCTTTCTTT
len: 13; abundance: once; v_gene: TRBV7-9; d_gene: TRBD1; j_gene: TRBJ1-1; CDR3aa: CASSFGDRNQAFF; CDR3nt: TGTGCCAGCAGCTTTGGGGACAGGAATCAAGCTTTCTTT
len: 11; abundance: .; v_gene: TRBV18; d_gene: .; j_gene: TRBJ2-2; CDR3aa: CASSPRGELFF; CDR3nt: TGTGCCAGCTCACCCCGTGGGGAGCTGTTTTTT
len: 14; abundance: .; v_gene: TRBV6-1; d_gene: .; j_gene: TRBJ1-5; CDR3aa: CASSERAGNQPQHF; CDR3nt: TGTGCCAGCAGTGAAAGGGCGGGCAATCAGCCCCAGCATTTT
len: 13; abundance: .; v_gene: TRBV10-2; d_gene: .; j_gene: TRBJ1-3; CDR3aa: CASSDNPGNTIYF; CDR3nt: TGCGCCAGCAGTGATAATCCTGGAAACACCATATATTTT
len: 17; abundance: .; v_gene: TRBV11-3; d_gene: TRBD2; j_gene: TRBJ2-2; CDR3aa: CASSFRSSGMNTGELFF; CDR3nt: TGTGCCAGCAGCTTCCGCTCTAGCGGGATGAACACCGGGGAGCTGTTTTTT
len: 14; abundance: once; v_gene: TRBV28; d_gene: TRBD1; j_gene: TRBJ1-2; CDR3aa: CASRSQGTDYGYTF; CDR3nt: TGTGCCAGCAGATCTCAGGGGACAGATTATGGCTACACCTTC
len: 15; abundance: few; v_gene: TRBV4-3; d_gene: .; j_gene: TRBJ2-2; CDR3aa: CASSPGGGGRGELFF; CDR3nt: TGCGCCAGCAGCCCAGGCGGAGGGGGCAGAGGGGAGCTGTTTTTT
len: 14; abundance: .; v_gene: TRBV3-1/TRBV3-2; d_gene: TRBD2; j_gene: TRBJ2-3; CDR3aa: CASSQGGTSGTQYF; CDR3nt: TGTGCCAGCAGCCAAGGGGGAACTAGCGGGACGCAGTATTTT
len: 13; abundance: .; v_gene: TRBV28; d_gene: .; j_gene: TRBJ1-1; CDR3aa: CASRPLDWTEAFF; CDR3nt: TGTGCCAGCAGGCCCCTCGACTGGACTGAAGCTTTCTTT
len: 15; abundance: .; v_gene: TRBV28; d_gene: TRBD1; j_gene: TRBJ2-1; CDR3aa: CASTPGTGDHNEQFF; CDR3nt: TGTGCCAGCACTCCGGGGACAGGGGATCACAATGAGCAGTTCTTC
len: 19; abundance: .; v_gene: TRBV28; d_gene: TRBD1; j_gene: TRBJ1-2; CDR3aa: CASSLWRGLGRPVIRGYTF; CDR3nt: TGTGCCAGCAGTTTATGGAGGGGGCTGGGCCGACCCGTCATCAGGGGCTACACCTTC
len: 12; abundance: .; v_gene: TRBV7-9; d_gene: .; j_gene: TRBJ2-2; CDR3aa: CASSPLGGELFF; CDR3nt: TGTGCCAGCAGCCCGCTCGGCGGGGAGCTGTTTTTT
len: 12; abundance: .; v_gene: TRBV28; d_gene: .; j_gene: TRBJ1-5; CDR3aa: CASSLQGQPQHF; CDR3nt: TGTGCCAGCAGTTTACAAGGTCAGCCCCAGCATTTT
len: 17; abundance: .; v_gene: TRBV6-1; d_gene: TRBD1; j_gene: TRBJ1-5; CDR3aa: CASSEGTGGAGNQPQHF; CDR3nt: TGTGCCAGCAGTGAGGGGACAGGGGGCGCCGGCAATCAGCCCCAGCATTTT
len: 15; abundance: .; v_gene: TRBV7-9; d_gene: TRBD2; j_gene: TRBJ2-3; CDR3aa: CASSSRGGSTDTQYF; CDR3nt: TGTGCCAGCAGCTCCCGGGGAGGGAGCACAGATACGCAGTATTTT
len: 13; abundance: few; v_gene: TRBV5-6; d_gene: .; j_gene: TRBJ1-1; CDR3aa: CASSASMNTEAFF; CDR3nt: TGTGCCAGCAGCGCTTCTATGAACACTGAAGCTTTCTTT
len: 15; abundance: once; v_gene: TRBV7-7; d_gene: .; j_gene: TRBJ1-3; CDR3aa: CASSLGRDTGNTIYF; CDR3nt: TGTGCTAGCAGCTTAGGAAGAGATACTGGAAACACCATATATTTT
len: 15; abundance: once; v_gene: TRBV28; d_gene: .; j_gene: TRBJ1-5; CDR3aa: CASSLEGWGNQPQHF; CDR3nt: TGTGCCAGCAGTTTAGAGGGTTGGGGCAATCAGCCCCAGCATTTT
len: 10; abundance: .; v_gene: TRBV29-1; d_gene: .; j_gene: TRBJ1-1; CDR3aa: CSAQNTEAFF; CDR3nt: TGCAGCGCACAGAACACTGAAGCTTTCTTT
len: 11; abundance: few; v_gene: TRBV7-2; d_gene: .; j_gene: TRBJ2-3; CDR3aa: CASSFTDTQYF; CDR3nt: TGTGCCAGCAGCTTTACAGATACGCAGTATTTT
len: 15; abundance: .; v_gene: TRBV5-5; d_gene: .; j_gene: TRBJ2-3; CDR3aa: CASSLRLVLTDTQYF; CDR3nt: TGTGCCAGCAGCTTGAGGCTAGTACTGACAGATACGCAGTATTTT
len: 18; abundance: once; v_gene: TRBV4-2; d_gene: TRBD1; j_gene: TRBJ2-2; CDR3aa: CASSLRQGATLNTGELFF; CDR3nt: TGTGCCAGCAGCCTCCGACAGGGGGCAACTCTTAACACCGGGGAGCTGTTTTTT
len: 14; abundance: .; v_gene: TRBV28; d_gene: .; j_gene: TRBJ1-1; CDR3aa: CASRIITSRTEAFF; CDR3nt: TGTGCCAGCAGGATAATCACCTCCCGCACTGAAGCTTTCTTT
len: 11; abundance: once; v_gene: TRBV24-1; d_gene: .; j_gene: TRBJ2-7; CDR3aa: CATSSGYEQYF; CDR3nt: TGTGCCACCAGTTCGGGCTACGAGCAGTACTTC
len: 13; abundance: .; v_gene: TRBV27; d_gene: .; j_gene: TRBJ1-1; CDR3aa: CASSSPPNTEAFF; CDR3nt: TGTGCCAGCAGTTCCCCTCCGAACACTGAAGCTTTCTTT
len: 15; abundance: .; v_gene: TRBV30; d_gene: TRBD1; j_gene: TRBJ1-2; CDR3aa: CAWSLLTQGASGYTF; CDR3nt: TGTGCCTGGAGCCTTCTCACCCAGGGGGCCTCTGGCTACACCTTC
len: 19; abundance: .; v_gene: TRBV28; d_gene: .; j_gene: TRBJ2-6; CDR3aa: CASSPTPPGPSSGANVLTF; CDR3nt: TGTGCCAGCAGTCCCACGCCCCCGGGACCTAGCTCTGGGGCCAACGTCCTGACTTTC
len: 14; abundance: .; v_gene: TRBV27; d_gene: .; j_gene: TRBJ2-3; CDR3aa: CASSLSRGTDTQYF; CDR3nt: TGTGCCAGCAGTTTGAGCAGAGGAACAGATACGCAGTATTTT
len: 15; abundance: .; v_gene: TRBV2; d_gene: TRBD1; j_gene: TRBJ1-6; CDR3aa: CASSGQGLGNSPLHF; CDR3nt: TGTGCCAGCAGCGGACAGGGGTTGGGAAATTCACCCCTCCACTTT
len: 12; abundance: .; v_gene: TRBV6-5; d_gene: .; j_gene: TRBJ2-7; CDR3aa: CASSPTGSEQYF; CDR3nt: TGTGCCAGCAGCCCCACAGGGTCGGAGCAGTACTTC
len: 12; abundance: .; v_gene: TRBV19; d_gene: .; j_gene: TRBJ1-2; CDR3aa: CASSISKAGYTF; CDR3nt: TGTGCCAGTAGTATAAGTAAGGCCGGCTACACCTTC
len: 14; abundance: .; v_gene: TRBV7-2; d_gene: .; j_gene: TRBJ2-1; CDR3aa: CASSPPPSVSEQFF; CDR3nt: TGTGCCAGCAGCCCCCCACCTAGCGTCAGTGAGCAGTTCTTC